What follows are 25 T cell receptor beta chains derived from one specimen sequenced in a study of T cell changes during pregnancy in multiple sclerosis. Libraries were prepared by immunoSEQ multiplex PCR; TCRdb keeps only in-frame clonotypes and omits some of them. The data show roughly 100,000 clones, with 90% seen just once and under 0.8% held by the top ten. The input for sequencing was peripheral blood, taken in the second trimester of pregnancy. The receptors stem from a female donor in good health, enrolled as a control in a pregnancy study.

A few counts support this clone. The rearrangement uses TRBV4-1 and TRBJ1-1; D unclear. Trimming shortened V by 3 bases and J by 1 base, and 12 bases separated the two germline ends. Germline CDR1 is MGHRA and CDR2 is YSYEKL. This CDR3 contains 15 residues. The CDR3 is CASSHSFAGNTEAFF. The DNA of the CDR3 is TGCGCCAGCAGCCATTCCTTCGCGGGGAACACTGAAGCTTTCTTT.

The DNA of the CDR3 is TGCAGCGTTCTCCGGGACTCCAAGACCCAGTACTTC. Encoded protein: CSVLRDSKTQYF. This chain connects TRBV29-1 to TRBJ2-5; possibly TRBD2 for D (6 bases). The CDR3 is 12 amino acids. CDR1 and CDR2 (germline): SQVTM, ANQGSEA. The V gene lost 5 bases and the J gene lost 6 bases, with 13 bases spanning the gap.

The chain combines TRBV12-5 with TRBJ2-3, with TRBD1 matching over 9 bases. In germline, CDR1 is LGHNT, CDR2 FRNRAP. This CDR3 is 17 amino acids long. With 5 bases clipped from V and 1 base from J, the junction kept 10 bases outside the gene matches. CDR3 in amino acids: CASGLFYRDRGTDTQYF. The CDR3 coding sequence is TGTGCTAGTGGTCTCTTTTATCGGGACAGGGGCACAGATACGCAGTATTTT.

This chain joins TRBV6-6 and TRBJ2-3; D is perhaps TRBD1 (6 bases). Trimming pared 6 bases from V and 2 bases from J, leaving 9 bases between. The CDR3 spans 13 residues. CDR1 MNHNY and CDR2 SVGAGI come from the germline V gene (reference sequence). As DNA, the CDR3 is TGTGCCAGCAGGACAGGCTCCACAGATACGCAGTATTTT. It is translated as CASRTGSTDTQYF.

The chain combines TRBV27 with TRBJ2-7, with D tentatively TRBD2 (6 bases). CDR1 MNHEY and CDR2 SMNVEV come from the germline V gene (reference sequence). V was cut by 11 bases and J by 0 bases, with 20 bases left in between. The CDR3 is made up of 15 amino acids. The CDR3 DNA is TGTGCCGGCGGGGCGGCGTCCTCGGGCTCCTACGAGCAGTACTTC. It translates to CAGGAASSGSYEQYF.

This clone has a single count. J is TRBJ2-7 and V is TRBV11-2; 7 nucleotides match TRBD1. CDR3 length: 16 residues. The trim removed 5 bases at V and 5 bases at J, leaving 15 bases unmatched. CDR1 is SGHAT, CDR2 FQNNGV, per germline. The CDR3 loop is CASSPPDMVQGNEQYF. CDR3 nucleotides: TGTGCCAGCAGCCCCCCAGACATGGTACAGGGGAACGAGCAGTACTTC. The full variable domain, with the rest looked up from reference TRBV11-2 and TRBJ2-7, is EAGVAQSPRYKIIEKRQSVAFWCNPISGHATLYWYQQILGQGPKLLIQFQNNGVVDDSQLPKDRFSAERLKGVDSTLKIQPAKLEDSAVYLCASSPPDMVQGNEQYFGPGTRLTVT.

The V call is TRBV7-6, the J call TRBJ2-1; D is ambiguous. Trimming stripped 5 bases from V and 8 bases from J, with 10 bases between. This CDR3 is built from 12 residues. Germline V lookup: CDR1 SGHVS, CDR2 FNYEAQ. This CDR3 reads CASSELVDEQFF. CDR3 in DNA: TGTGCCAGCAGCGAACTGGTCGATGAGCAGTTCTTC.

The V call is TRBV29-1, the J call TRBJ1-1, with D tentatively TRBD1 (6 bases). The V end lost 5 bases, the J end lost 0 bases, and 13 bases lay between the germline ends. Germline loops: CDR1 SQVTM, CDR2 ANQGSEA. The CDR3 has 14 amino acids. The CDR3, as DNA: TGCAGCGTTACCCCCACAGGGCTGAACACTGAAGCTTTCTTT. It yields the protein CSVTPTGLNTEAFF.

The chain's CDR3 is CASSRGSRLRDEQFF. Written as DNA, the CDR3 is TGTGCCAGCAGTAGGGGGAGTCGACTTAGGGATGAGCAGTTCTTC. V usage is TRBV6-5 and J usage is TRBJ2-1, with D possibly being TRBD1 (6 bases). Trimming removed 5 bases from V and 8 bases from J, with 19 bases in between. Germline CDR1 MNHEY, CDR2 SVGAGI. CDR3 size: 15 residues.

This clone is judged medium-sized. This chain links TRBV19 with TRBJ1-2; 9 bases are a match to TRBD1. Germline V CDR1 and CDR2: LNHDA, SQIVND (reference sequence). This CDR3 has 15 residues. Trimming at V came to 8 bases and at J to 4 bases, leaving 11 bases not matched to a gene. The CDR3 DNA reads TGTGCCAGTCACTCCGGGACAGGGTCGGGCTATGGCTACACCTTC. Translated, it gives CASHSGTGSGYGYTF. The variable domain in full, with the rest retrieved from reference TRBV19 and TRBJ1-2, is DGGITQSPKYLFRKEGQNVTLSCEQNLNHDAMYWYRQDPGQGLRLIYYSQIVNDFQKGDIAEGYSVSREKKESFPLTVTSAQKNPTAFYLCASHSGTGSGYGYTFGSGTRLTVV.

Only a few counts were recorded for this clone. The chain recombines TRBV11-2 with TRBJ1-2; 8 bases align to TRBD1. V dropped 3 bases and J dropped 8; count of bases not matched to a gene: 5. CDR1 SGHAT and CDR2 FQNNGV come from the germline V gene. The CDR3 has 13 amino acids. The CDR3 coding sequence is TGTGCCAGCAGCTTCAGGGGGCCTGGAGGCTACACCTTC. It specifies CASSFRGPGGYTF.

This sequence joins TRBV7-6 and TRBJ2-2; tentative D call: TRBD1 (6 bases). V lost 0 bases to trimming and J lost 2 bases, with 7 bases between them. The CDR3 runs to 15 residues. CDR1 SGHVS and CDR2 FNYEAQ come from the germline V gene. The DNA for the CDR3 is TGTGCCAGCAGCTTAGCAGGGGGAAACACCGGGGAGCTGTTTTTT. Protein sequence: CASSLAGGNTGELFF. Together with reference TRBV7-6 and TRBJ2-2, the CDR3 gives the full variable domain: GAGVSQSPRYKVTKRGQDVALRCDPISGHVSLYWYRQALGQGPEFLTYFNYEAQQDKSGLPNDRFSAERPEGSISTLTIQRTEQRDSAMYRCASSLAGGNTGELFFGEGSRLTVL.

V gene TRBV7-9 combines with J gene TRBJ2-1; no clear D. This CDR3 spans 12 amino acids. Per the germline V gene, CDR1 is SEHNR and CDR2 is FQNEAQ (reference sequence). Between the trimmed V and J ends, which lost 5 bases and 10 bases, there was a span of 12 bases. CDR3 DNA sequence: TGTGCCAGCAGCACATACCCCCCGGAGCAGTTCTTC. Its protein product is CASSTYPPEQFF.

This sequence joins TRBV28 and TRBJ1-2; 10 nucleotides match TRBD1. This CDR3 comprises 15 residues. Losses at the gene ends were 11 bases for V and 7 bases for J; bases not matched to a gene: 16. The germline gives CDR1 MDHEN, CDR2 SYDVKM. CDR3 bases: TGTGCCTCGCGAAACTTGGACAGGGGGTTAAGTGGCTACACCTTC. Its protein product is CASRNLDRGLSGYTF.

The chain employs TRBV7-9 and TRBJ1-1; no clear D gene. The CDR3 runs to 14 residues. CDR1 and CDR2 (germline): SEHNR, FQNEAQ (reference sequence). Trimming stripped 2 bases from V and 3 bases from J, with 10 bases between. The DNA of the CDR3 is TGTGCCAGCAGCTTAACCCGAGGAGACACTGAAGCTTTCTTT. It codes for CASSLTRGDTEAFF.

The chain uses TRBV7-2 and TRBJ1-2; D perhaps matches TRBD1 (6 bases). Trimming left V 5 bases short and J 6 bases short, with 19 bases between. Germline V lookup: CDR1 SGHTA, CDR2 FQGNSA. The CDR3 runs to 15 residues. The CDR3 loop reads CASSPRRKQGDGYTF. CDR3 DNA: TGTGCCAGCAGCCCCAGAAGGAAACAGGGAGATGGCTACACCTTC.

V is TRBV5-4 and J is TRBJ1-1; tentative D call: TRBD1 (5 bases). This CDR3 has 16 amino acids. Germline V gene lookup returns CDR1 SGHNT and CDR2 YYREEE (reference sequence). V dropped 4 bases and J dropped 0 bases, with 16 bases sitting between them. In DNA form, the CDR3 reads TGTGCCAGCAGCGGCGGGACCGAAACTGTGAACACTGAAGCTTTCTTT. It codes for CASSGGTETVNTEAFF.

The V call is TRBV5-1, the J call TRBJ1-2; D not resolved. The CDR3 extends over 13 amino acids. The V gene's germline CDR1 is SGHRS and CDR2 YFSETQ. Trimming left V 0 bases short and J 4 bases short, with 7 bases between. The DNA for the CDR3 is TGCGCCAGCAGCTTGGACGGGTCCTATGGCTACACCTTC. Its translation is CASSLDGSYGYTF.

The V call is TRBV10-3, the J call TRBJ2-1; tentative D call: TRBD1 (6 bases). Trimming pared 0 bases from V and 11 bases from J, leaving 8 bases between. Germline V gives CDR1 ENHRY, CDR2 SYGVKD. There are 12 residues in the CDR3. The CDR3: CAISESTGQQFF. CDR3 coding DNA: TGTGCCATCAGTGAGTCGACAGGTCAGCAGTTCTTC.

The chain is built from TRBV19 and TRBJ1-2, with 7 nucleotides matching TRBD1. With 1 base clipped from V and 8 bases from J, the junction kept 7 bases outside the gene matches. The CDR3 spans 14 residues. CDR1 and CDR2 (germline): LNHDA, SQIVND (reference sequence). Written as DNA, the CDR3 is TGTGCCAGTAGTATAGGAGGGGACAGAAGGGGCTACACCTTC. It yields the protein CASSIGGDRRGYTF.

The chain carries TRBV18 and TRBJ1-4; D uncertain. The CDR3 contains 16 residues. Trimming shortened V by 5 bases and J by 0 bases, and 13 bases separated the two germline ends. Germline CDR1 KGHSH, CDR2 LQKENI. CDR3 loop: CASSSLQTATNEKLFF. The CDR3 nucleotides are TGTGCCAGCTCAAGCCTACAGACGGCAACTAATGAAAAACTGTTTTTT.

The chain joins TRBV6-6 to TRBJ1-2; TRBD1 aligns across 10 bases. This CDR3 spans 15 amino acids. Losses at the gene ends were 6 bases for V and 8 bases for J; bases not matched to a gene: 12. Germline-derived CDR1 and CDR2 are MNHNY and SVGAGI (reference sequence). This CDR3 is CASRTGTGEVGGYTF. CDR3 DNA sequence: TGTGCCAGCAGGACGGGGACAGGGGAAGTAGGGGGCTACACCTTC.

The J gene is TRBJ2-1, the V gene TRBV18; D ambiguous. Trimming took 3 bases from V and 10 from J, leaving 10 bases between them. The CDR3 consists of 12 residues. The germline gives CDR1 KGHSH, CDR2 LQKENI. The CDR3 protein is CASSPYLEEQFF. DNA of the CDR3: TGTGCCAGCTCACCGTACCTCGAGGAGCAGTTCTTC.

This chain links TRBV5-4 with TRBJ2-5, with D perhaps TRBD2 (5 bases). The germline CDR1 and CDR2 sequences are SGHNT and YYREEE (reference sequence). V was clipped by 4 bases and J by 1 base, with 11 bases between them. The CDR3 consists of 14 residues. The CDR3 reads CASSPFLAQETQYF. Written as DNA, the CDR3 is TGTGCCAGCAGCCCGTTCCTAGCCCAAGAGACCCAGTACTTC.

The chain carries TRBV14 and TRBJ2-3; TRBD2 aligns across 7 bases. CDR1 and CDR2 from the germline V gene are SGHDN and FVKESK. The CDR3 length is 15 residues. The V and J ends lost 5 bases and 4 bases, in that order; junction bases with no gene match: 9. The CDR3 DNA reads as TGTGCCAGCAGCTCTGGACTAGTATGGGCAGATACGCAGTATTTT. This translates into CASSSGLVWADTQYF. Full variable domain (outside the CDR3, taken from reference TRBV14 and TRBJ2-3): EAGVTQFPSHSVIEKGQTVTLRCDPISGHDNLYWYRRVMGKEIKFLLHFVKESKQDESGMPNNRFLAERTGGTYSTLKVQPAELEDSGVYFCASSSGLVWADTQYFGPGTRLTVL.